These T cell receptor beta chains were read from a single sample in a study of T cells in narcolepsy. Repertoires were generated with immunoSEQ multiplex PCR, while TCRdb's copy carries only in-frame clones and drops some. This table holds 35,000 or so clones, about 85% found once. The sample was CD45RA- memory CD4+ T cells from PBMCs. The origin of the receptors is a human donor with narcolepsy. Each CDR3 is given with its conserved first and last residue. A D gene is named only where the DNA matches it firmly. Not all rows give a size; the values are once, few, many and, for expanded clones, a class.

J: TRBJ2-3; D: TRBD2; size: once; V: TRBV2; DNA: TGTGCCAGCAGTGTAAGAGCGGGGGGCCGCACAGATACGCAGTATTTT; CDR3: CASSVRAGGRTDTQYF
J: TRBJ2-7; D: TRBD2; size: NA; V: TRBV29-1; DNA: TGCAGCGTTGGGGGACTAGCGGGGGACGAGCAGTACTTC; CDR3: CSVGGLAGDEQYF
J: TRBJ1-6; D: NA; size: NA; V: TRBV19; DNA: TGTGCCAGTAGTATGGCGACCCAAATAAATTCACCCCTCCACTTT; CDR3: CASSMATQINSPLHF
J: TRBJ1-1; D: NA; size: NA; V: TRBV19; DNA: TGTGCCAGTAGTATGCTGACACTGAACACTGAAGCTTTCTTT; CDR3: CASSMLTLNTEAFF
J: TRBJ2-7; D: TRBD1; size: NA; V: TRBV7-2; DNA: TGTGCCAGCAGCTCGAGACAGGGTAAAATCTCCTACGAGCAGTACTTC; CDR3: CASSSRQGKISYEQYF
J: TRBJ2-2; D: NA; size: NA; V: TRBV7-6; DNA: TGTGCCAGCAGCTTACGGGGTGGGGGCCACACCGGGGAGCTGTTTTTT; CDR3: CASSLRGGGHTGELFF
J: TRBJ1-2; D: NA; size: NA; V: TRBV29-1; DNA: TGCAGCGTTCCCATGACAGGCAACTATGGCTACACCTTC; CDR3: CSVPMTGNYGYTF
J: TRBJ2-7; D: NA; size: once; V: TRBV9; DNA: TGTGCCAGCAGCGTAGGTAACAGGGCCCTCTACGAGCAGTACTTC; CDR3: CASSVGNRALYEQYF
J: TRBJ2-1; D: NA; size: NA; V: TRBV15; DNA: TGTGCCACCAGTAGCGACAGAATGCGGGACAATGAGCAGTTCTTC; CDR3: CATSSDRMRDNEQFF
J: TRBJ1-4; D: TRBD1; size: few; V: TRBV18; DNA: TGTGCCAGCTCACGGTTCCCCGGGACAGAGAATGAAAAACTGTTTTTT; CDR3: CASSRFPGTENEKLFF
J: TRBJ2-5; D: NA; size: NA; V: TRBV7-2; DNA: TGTGCCAGCAGCTTAGGAGGACGCATCCAAGAGACCCAGTACTTC; CDR3: CASSLGGRIQETQYF
J: TRBJ2-7; D: NA; size: few; V: TRBV7-8; DNA: TGTGCCAGCAGCTATTCGGGACGGATCTACGAGCAGTACTTC; CDR3: CASSYSGRIYEQYF
J: TRBJ1-5; D: NA; size: NA; V: TRBV2; DNA: TGTGCCAGCAGGACAGGTGGGGAGGGTCAGCCCCAGCATTTT; CDR3: CASRTGGEGQPQHF
J: TRBJ2-3; D: NA; size: NA; V: TRBV20-1; DNA: TGCAGCCCACTAGGCGCAGATACGCAGTATTTT; CDR3: CSPLGADTQYF
J: TRBJ2-1; D: TRBD2; size: NA; V: TRBV10-3; DNA: TGTGCCATCAGTGACCCAACTAGCGGGGGTAGGAATGAGCAGTTCTTC; CDR3: CAISDPTSGGRNEQFF
J: TRBJ2-5; D: NA; size: NA; V: TRBV20-1; DNA: TGCAGTGCTAGAGCCGGGGGGACCCAGTACTTC; CDR3: CSARAGGTQYF
J: TRBJ1-6; D: NA; size: NA; V: TRBV27; DNA: TGTGCCAGCAGTGTGGCAGGGGAGAGTAATTCACCCCTCCACTTT; CDR3: CASSVAGESNSPLHF
J: TRBJ2-3; D: TRBD2; size: NA; V: TRBV30; DNA: TGTGCCTGGCGTGTCTTCGGGGGGGCGGGAGATACGCAGTATTTT; CDR3: CAWRVFGGAGDTQYF
J: TRBJ2-2; D: NA; size: NA; V: TRBV18; DNA: TGTGCCAGCTCACCCAGCGACGGAGGGCTGTTTTTT; CDR3: CASSPSDGGLFF
J: TRBJ1-2; D: NA; size: NA; V: TRBV30; DNA: TGTGCCTGTCCGGGGGCTCATAACTATGGCTACACCTTC; CDR3: CACPGAHNYGYTF
J: TRBJ1-3; D: NA; size: NA; V: TRBV9; DNA: TGTGCCAGCAGCGACCTCCGAGGGTATGGAAACACCATATATTTT; CDR3: CASSDLRGYGNTIYF
J: TRBJ2-7; D: NA; size: NA; V: TRBV5-6; DNA: TGTGCCAGCAGCTGGGGGGCGGAGAAGGAGCAGTACTTC; CDR3: CASSWGAEKEQYF
J: TRBJ2-1; D: TRBD2; size: NA; V: TRBV5-1; DNA: TGCGCCAGCAGCTCTGAGGTAGCGGGGGGGCGGTCCTACAATGAGCAGTTCTTC; CDR3: CASSSEVAGGRSYNEQFF
J: TRBJ2-1; D: TRBD2; size: NA; V: TRBV4-2; DNA: TGTGCCAGCAGCCAAGAAAGCGGGGGGGTGAATGAGCAGTTCTTC; CDR3: CASSQESGGVNEQFF
J: TRBJ2-1; D: TRBD2; size: NA; V: TRBV11-3; DNA: TGTGCCAGCAGCTTGGGGACTAGCGGGGGGTCTTACAATGAGCAGTTCTTC; CDR3: CASSLGTSGGSYNEQFF
J: TRBJ2-3; D: NA; size: NA; V: TRBV27; DNA: TGTGCCAGCAGTTTATCACCGTGGGGCGAGGTAACAGATACGCAGTATTTT; CDR3: CASSLSPWGEVTDTQYF
J: TRBJ1-2; D: TRBD1; size: NA; V: TRBV19; DNA: TGTGCCAGCGAGGACAGGATCAACACACTACCGAACTATGGCTACACCTTC; CDR3: CASEDRINTLPNYGYTF
J: TRBJ1-4; D: NA; size: NA; V: TRBV19; DNA: TGTGCCAGTAGAGGCATAACTCGGACAAGTGCCGAATCACTGTTTTTT; CDR3: CASRGITRTSAESLFF
J: TRBJ1-5; D: NA; size: NA; V: TRBV2; DNA: TGTGCCAGCAGTGAATTGCAGGGGTCCCGAGAGACCCAGCATTTT; CDR3: CASSELQGSRETQHF
J: TRBJ1-4; D: NA; size: NA; V: TRBV6-1; DNA: TGTGCCAGCAGTGAAGCTTCACTCCCTAATGAAAAACTGTTTTTT; CDR3: CASSEASLPNEKLFF
J: TRBJ1-1; D: NA; size: NA; V: TRBV19; DNA: TGTGCCAGTAGTACAGGGATTGACACTGAAGCTTTCTTT; CDR3: CASSTGIDTEAFF
J: TRBJ1-4; D: NA; size: NA; V: TRBV11-2; DNA: TGTGCCAGCAGCTCAAGGACAGCAGAAAAACTGTTTTTT; CDR3: CASSSRTAEKLFF
J: TRBJ2-2; D: NA; size: NA; V: TRBV2; DNA: TGTGCCAGCGCGAGGGACATCGGGGAGCTGTTTTTT; CDR3: CASARDIGELFF
J: TRBJ2-3; D: NA; size: NA; V: TRBV4-3; DNA: TGCGCCAGCAGCCAAGGCCGGGGCACAGATACGCAGTATTTT; CDR3: CASSQGRGTDTQYF
J: TRBJ2-3; D: NA; size: once; V: TRBV5-4; DNA: TGTGCCAGCACCACTGGATATCGGGGAGATACGCAGTATTTT; CDR3: CASTTGYRGDTQYF
J: TRBJ2-1; D: NA; size: NA; V: TRBV27; DNA: TGTGCCAGCAGTTTATTTGGGGTACTAGGGGGTGAGCAGTTCTTC; CDR3: CASSLFGVLGGEQFF
J: TRBJ1-1; D: TRBD1; size: NA; V: TRBV6-5; DNA: TGTGCCAGCAGAAACAGGGGGGAAGCTTTCTTT; CDR3: CASRNRGEAFF
J: TRBJ1-3; D: NA; size: NA; V: TRBV9; DNA: TGTGCCAGCAGCGTAGACGGGAGCTCTGGAAACACCATATATTTT; CDR3: CASSVDGSSGNTIYF
J: TRBJ2-4; D: TRBD2; size: NA; V: TRBV5-4; DNA: TGTGCCAGCAGCTTGGCGGGGGGTGAAAACATTCAGTACTTC; CDR3: CASSLAGGENIQYF
J: TRBJ1-2; D: NA; size: few; V: TRBV18; DNA: TGTGCCAGCTCACTTCGTTCAGGACAGGGCTACACCTTC; CDR3: CASSLRSGQGYTF
J: TRBJ1-6; D: NA; size: NA; V: TRBV30; DNA: TGTGCCTGGAGGCCACCGGGCATTTCCTCACCCCTCCACTTT; CDR3: CAWRPPGISSPLHF
J: TRBJ1-4; D: NA; size: NA; V: TRBV6-6; DNA: TGTGCCAGCAGTTACTCGGGGGGCTTGGGTGAAAAACTGTTTTTT; CDR3: CASSYSGGLGEKLFF
J: TRBJ1-2; D: TRBD1; size: NA; V: TRBV4-2; DNA: TGTGCCAGCCCCCGGACAGGTGACTATGGCTACACCTTC; CDR3: CASPRTGDYGYTF
J: TRBJ1-4; D: NA; size: NA; V: TRBV5-5; DNA: TGTGCCAGCAGCTTGGTTAGCAGGGTTGGTGAAAAACTGTTTTTT; CDR3: CASSLVSRVGEKLFF